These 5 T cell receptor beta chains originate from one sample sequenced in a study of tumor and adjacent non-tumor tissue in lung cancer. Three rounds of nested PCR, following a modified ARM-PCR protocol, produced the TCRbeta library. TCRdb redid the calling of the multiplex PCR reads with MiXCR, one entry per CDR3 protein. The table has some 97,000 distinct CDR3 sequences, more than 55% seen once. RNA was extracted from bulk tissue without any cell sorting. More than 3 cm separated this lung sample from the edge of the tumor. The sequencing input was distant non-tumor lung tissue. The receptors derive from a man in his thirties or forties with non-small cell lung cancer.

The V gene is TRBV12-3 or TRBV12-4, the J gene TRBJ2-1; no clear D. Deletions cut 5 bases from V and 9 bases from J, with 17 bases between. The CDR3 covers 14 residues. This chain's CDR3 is CASSIGSNPTEQFF. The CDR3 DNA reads TGTGCCAGCAGTATTGGTTCCAACCCTACTGAGCAGTTCTTC.

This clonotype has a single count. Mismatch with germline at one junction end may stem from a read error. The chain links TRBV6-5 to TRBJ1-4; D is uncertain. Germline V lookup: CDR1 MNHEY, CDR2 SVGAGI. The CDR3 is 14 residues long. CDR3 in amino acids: CASRSGGPNEKLFF. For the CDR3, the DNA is TGCGCCAGCAGGTCTGGAGGCCCTAATGAAAAACTGTTCTTT.

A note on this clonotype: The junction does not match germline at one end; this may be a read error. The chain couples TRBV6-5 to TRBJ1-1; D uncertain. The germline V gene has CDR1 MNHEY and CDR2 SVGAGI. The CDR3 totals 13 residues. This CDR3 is CASSEGVKTEAFF. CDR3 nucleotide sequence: TGTGCCAGCAGTGAAGGTGTGAAAACTGAAGCTTTCTTT.

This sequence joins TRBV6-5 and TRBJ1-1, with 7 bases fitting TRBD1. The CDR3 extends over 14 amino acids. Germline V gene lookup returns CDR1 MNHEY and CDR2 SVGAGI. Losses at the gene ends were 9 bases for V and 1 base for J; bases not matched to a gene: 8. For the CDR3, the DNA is TGTGCCAGTACCTCGGGACAGAGGAACACTGAAGCTTTCTTT. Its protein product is CASTSGQRNTEAFF.

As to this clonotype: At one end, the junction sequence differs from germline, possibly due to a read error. The CDR3 spells CSATETGDTDTHYF. DNA of the CDR3: TGCAGCGCTACAGAGACAGGGGACACAGATACGCACTATTTT. J is TRBJ2-3 and V is TRBV20-1; 8 bases align to TRBD1. CDR1 is DFQATT and CDR2 is SNEGSKA in the germline V gene (reference sequence). The CDR3 runs 14 residues.